The clone carrying this TCR beta chain was counted a few times. The data stem from a study of early T cells in non-severe SARS-CoV-2 infection. Overall study context: The authors sequenced bulk RNA from unsorted whole blood, leaving chains unpaired.

The CDR3 has 15 amino acids. V shed 4 bases, J shed 2 bases, and the junction held 8 bases outside the gene matches. The germline gives CDR1 MGHDK, CDR2 SYGVNS. Attachment of unique molecular identifiers was made to individual cDNA molecules. TCRdb re-analysed the 5' RACE reads in MiXCR, keeping a single row per CDR3 protein. This table has about 69,000 distinct CDR3 sequences, approximately 13% appearing once. This chain links TRBV25-1 with TRBJ2-7; 7 nucleotides align to TRBD1. This receptor was identified in an adult who was a healthcare worker with PCR-confirmed SARS-CoV-2 infection or an uninfected control (not recorded which). The specimen sequenced was whole blood. The CDR3 nucleotides are TGTGCCAGCAGTGCACAACAGGGGTCGCCCTACGAGCAGTACTTC. Its protein product is CASSAQQGSPYEQYF.